Following are 2 T cell receptor beta chains from one sample sequenced in a study of shared clonotypes between healthy human individuals. Some clones are missing from TCRdb's copy, which holds only in-frame ones; the method was immunoSEQ multiplex PCR. This sample yields over a million clones, of which roughly 96% are seen a single time; about 1% belongs to the top ten. The sequenced sample consisted of naive CD4+ T cells sorted from blood. The subset is: CD45RA+ positively selected. The receptors were gathered from a man aged 30 to 45 in good health.

This chain links TRBV7-9 with TRBJ2-3; TRBD2 matches at 7 bases. The V and J ends lost 2 bases and 0 bases, in that order; junction bases with no gene match: 5. The CDR3 has 16 amino acids. Germline assignment: CDR1 SEHNR and CDR2 FQNEAQ (reference sequence). This CDR3 reads CASSLKGGGSTDTQYF. CDR3 nucleotides: TGTGCCAGCAGCTTAAAGGGCGGGGGTAGCACAGATACGCAGTATTTT. Filled out from reference TRBV7-9 and TRBJ2-3, the complete variable domain reads DTGVSQNPRHKITKRGQNVTFRCDPISEHNRLYWYRQTLGQGPEFLTYFQNEAQLEKSRLLSDRFSAERPKGSFSTLEIQRTEQGDSAMYLCASSLKGGGSTDTQYFGPGTRLTVL.

V is TRBV4-3 and J is TRBJ1-4; 7 bases are shared with TRBD1. The germline gives CDR1 LGHNA, CDR2 YSLEER. The CDR3 runs to 16 residues. Trimming took 0 bases from V and 4 from J; bases not matched to a gene: 5. The CDR3 protein is CASSQDRPGGNEKLFF. The CDR3 DNA reads as TGCGCCAGCAGCCAAGATAGGCCAGGGGGTAATGAAAAACTGTTTTTT.